This TCR beta chain stems from a study of blood T cell repertoires in COVID-19. Across the whole study: The samples span acute and convalescent COVID-19 from the United States, Italy and Spain. The cDNA or gDNA used as material had been derived from T cells, B-cell-depleted T cells, or PBMCs.

Per the authors' pipeline: The assay estimated nucleated cells by amplifying reference gene primers. Method: immunoSEQ multiplex PCR; TCRdb's copy keeps in-frame clones and lacks some. The V and J calls and clone size come from that table; D and trimming were worked out from the DNA. The top ten clones hold around 6% of a sample with 200,000 to 250,000 clones, 86% of them seen once. A Seattle source enrolled patients during active infection and followed them longitudinally. CDR1 ENHRY and CDR2 SYGVKD come from the germline V gene. The CDR3 consists of 14 residues. V shed 6 bases and J shed 6 bases, with 18 bases lying between them.

The receptor's source is an elderly woman with COVID-19, enrolled during active disease. V is TRBV10-3 and J is TRBJ2-7, with a tentative D call TRBD2 (6 bases). The sequencing sample was made of peripheral blood. The CDR3 loop is CAIRGTEGLSEQYF. The CDR3 DNA reads as TGTGCCATCAGAGGGACCGAGGGACTCTCCGAGCAGTACTTC.